This passage covers 26 T cell receptor beta chains from one sample sequenced in a study of blood T cell repertoires in COVID-19. TCRdb's table, derived via immunoSEQ multiplex PCR, lists solely in-frame clones and lacks some. The sample shows 110,000 or so clones, around 85% of them seen only once. Source material: peripheral blood. The receptors stem from a man aged 70 or older who had recovered from COVID-19.

In this sample, this clone turned up a few times. The V call is TRBV2, the J call TRBJ2-7; 9 bases are a match to TRBD1. Germline CDR1 and CDR2: SNHLY and FYNNEI. J lost 2 bases, V lost 5 bases, and 4 bases had no gene match. This CDR3 contains 14 residues. As DNA, the CDR3 is TGTGCCAGCAGTCGGGACAGGGAGGCCTACGAGCAGTACTTC. Its translation is CASSRDREAYEQYF.

This clone is a singleton in its sample. The chain couples TRBV19 to TRBJ2-3; 11 bases line up with TRBD1. Trimming cost V 4 bases and J 0 bases; bases outside gene matches: 3. This CDR3 spans 16 amino acids. Germline CDR1 LNHDA, CDR2 SQIVND (reference sequence). In DNA, the CDR3 is TGTGCCAGTAGTAGGGACAGGGGGTTCAGCACAGATACGCAGTATTTT. It translates to CASSRDRGFSTDTQYF.

This chain connects TRBV18 to TRBJ1-4, with D hard to call. Trimming pared 2 bases from V and 5 bases from J, leaving 12 bases between. This CDR3 spans 15 amino acids. Germline V gene sequence: CDR1 KGHSH, CDR2 LQKENI. Here the CDR3 DNA reads TGTGCCAGCTCACCAGTCGGACGAGGGAATGAAAAACTGTTTTTT. Translating gives CASSPVGRGNEKLFF.

The V gene is TRBV3-1 (or the pseudogene TRBV3-2), the J gene TRBJ1-2; D remains ambiguous. This CDR3 comprises 15 residues. V lost 2 bases, J lost 5 bases, and 15 bases lay in between. Looked up from germline, CDR1 is LGHDT and CDR2 is YNNKEL (reference sequence). This CDR3 is CASSQLEVRDYGYTF. DNA for the CDR3: TGTGCCAGCAGCCAATTGGAGGTCAGAGATTATGGCTACACCTTC.

This clone was counted between two and nine times. V is TRBV9 and J is TRBJ1-6, with D maybe TRBD1 (5 bases). Germline loops: CDR1 SGDLS, CDR2 YYNGEE. This CDR3 spans 16 amino acids. Trimming cost V 8 bases and J 1 base, with 16 bases left between them. CDR3 nucleotides: TGTGCCAGGACCGGGGGGTTTTTATCCTATAATTCACCCCTCCACTTT. Translating it yields CARTGGFLSYNSPLHF.

The genes are TRBV7-2 and TRBJ2-2; maybe TRBD1 (6 bases). V was cut by 4 bases and J by 4 bases, with 22 bases left in between. CDR1 SGHTA and CDR2 FQGNSA come from the germline V gene. The CDR3 runs to 18 residues. The CDR3 coding sequence is TGTGCCAGCAGCTCCCAGGGGCTCGGGACATCGGCCACCGGGGAGCTGTTTTTT. Amino acid sequence: CASSSQGLGTSATGELFF.

The sample holds one count of this clone. The chain combines TRBV18 with TRBJ1-3, with D unclear. The CDR3 has 15 residues. Germline V gene lookup returns CDR1 KGHSH and CDR2 LQKENI. V lost 2 bases and J 1 base, leaving 9 bases between the germline ends. The CDR3 spells CASSPMGSSGNTIYF. For the CDR3, the DNA is TGTGCCAGCTCACCAATGGGGAGTTCTGGAAACACCATATATTTT.

The J gene is TRBJ1-1, the V gene TRBV11-3; no clear D gene. The CDR3 has 13 residues. V gave up 5 bases and J gave up 0 bases, with 7 bases separating them. Germline V gene data show CDR1 as SGHNT and CDR2 as YENEEA. The CDR3 sequence: CASSGDMNTEAFF. In DNA, the CDR3 is TGTGCCAGCAGCGGTGACATGAACACTGAAGCTTTCTTT.

The rearrangement links TRBV3-1 (or the pseudogene TRBV3-2) to TRBJ1-1; 12 bases match TRBD1. Germline V gives CDR1 LGHDT, CDR2 YNNKEL (reference sequence). The CDR3 has 19 residues. Trimming removed 1 base from V and 3 bases from J; junction bases left unmatched: 12. The CDR3 sequence is CASSQGLGQGALADTEAFF. CDR3 nucleotide sequence: TGTGCCAGCAGCCAAGGTCTGGGACAGGGGGCGTTGGCGGACACTGAAGCTTTCTTT.

This chain uses TRBV6-2 or TRBV6-3 with TRBJ2-5; no clear D gene. Germline V lookup: CDR1 MNHEY, CDR2 SVGEGT. CDR3 length: 12 residues. The V and J ends lost 6 bases and 5 bases respectively, with 10 bases between them. This chain's CDR3 is CASSLNRETQYF. Written as DNA, the CDR3 is TGTGCCAGCAGCCTGAATCGGGAGACCCAGTACTTC.

The rearrangement joins TRBV28 to TRBJ1-1, with a tentative D call TRBD1 (5 bases). Germline assignment: CDR1 MDHEN and CDR2 SYDVKM. Between the trimmed V and J ends, which lost 6 bases and 3 bases, there was a span of 14 bases. This CDR3 is 14 amino acids long. Here the CDR3 DNA reads TGTGCCAGCAGCAGACAGATTACCTACACTGAAGCTTTCTTT. Its protein is CASSRQITYTEAFF. The full variable domain, its missing parts supplied by reference TRBV28 and TRBJ1-1, is DVKVTQSSRYLVKRTGEKVFLECVQDMDHENMFWYRQDPGLGLRLIYFSYDVKMKEKGDIPEGYSVSREKKERFSLILESASTNQTSMYLCASSRQITYTEAFFGQGTRLTVV.

A note on this clone: The same CDR3 is also encoded by other DNA sequences in this sample. This chain joins TRBV2 and TRBJ2-5; D not resolved. Germline V lookup: CDR1 SNHLY, CDR2 FYNNEI. The ends were cut back, 2 bases at V and 3 bases at J, with 7 bases in the middle. The CDR3 spans 13 residues. The CDR3 DNA reads as TGTGCCAGCAGTGAACTAGAAAAAGAGACCCAGTACTTC. Protein product: CASSELEKETQYF.

The CDR3 loop reads CASSPTRAKNIQYF. CDR3 DNA: TGTGCCAGCAGCCCCACTCGGGCCAAAAACATTCAGTACTTC. This chain uses TRBV7-2 with TRBJ2-4; D remains unclear. The CDR3 has 14 residues. Deletions cut 5 bases from V and 1 base from J, with 9 bases between. Germline loops: CDR1 SGHTA, CDR2 FQGNSA.

The chain links TRBV19 to TRBJ2-3; TRBD1 is a possible D gene (5 bases). The CDR3 runs 14 residues. CDR1 and CDR2 (germline): LNHDA, SQIVND (reference sequence). V gave up 6 bases and J gave up 2 bases, with 12 bases separating them. The CDR3 DNA reads as TGTGCCAGTAGGGAGCAGGGATCCACAGATACGCAGTATTTT. It codes for CASREQGSTDTQYF.

CDR3 region: CASSESRARGHEQYF. For the CDR3, the DNA is TGCGCCAGCAGTGAGAGCAGGGCCCGCGGACACGAGCAGTACTTC. This chain links TRBV10-1 with TRBJ2-7; tentative D call: TRBD1 (5 bases). The CDR3 has 15 residues. Germline CDR1 WNHNN, CDR2 SYGVQD (reference sequence). V was shortened by 2 bases and J by 5 bases, with 16 bases between the two germline ends.

This clone is a singleton in its sample. The chain uses TRBV24-1 and TRBJ2-1, with a tentative D call TRBD1 (5 bases). The V gene lost 6 bases and the J gene lost 8 bases, with 22 bases spanning the gap. Germline V gene data show CDR1 as KGHDR and CDR2 as SFDVKD. CDR3 size: 16 residues. CDR3 residues: CATSPSGQNQYDEQFF. In nucleotides, the CDR3 is TGTGCCACCAGTCCCAGTGGACAAAATCAATACGATGAGCAGTTCTTC.

The rearrangement uses TRBV5-1 and TRBJ2-7; 7 nucleotides match TRBD1. J gave up 2 bases and V 1 base, and 12 bases lay outside the gene matches. The germline gives CDR1 SGHRS, CDR2 YFSETQ. This CDR3 is 17 amino acids long. CDR3 in amino acids: CASSLTNPGGIAYEQYF. CDR3 DNA: TGCGCCAGCAGCTTGACAAATCCAGGGGGTATAGCCTACGAGCAGTACTTC.

The table lists this clone with a few counts. The CDR3 DNA follows: TGCGCCAGCAGCTTGTCTCTCTCTGGAAACACCATATATTTT. It encodes CASSLSLSGNTIYF. The chain combines TRBV5-1 with TRBJ1-3; D is unclear. Germline assignment: CDR1 SGHRS and CDR2 YFSETQ. V gave up 1 base and J gave up 0 bases, with 5 bases separating them. The CDR3 totals 14 residues.

J is TRBJ2-7 and V is TRBV6-2 or TRBV6-3; TRBD1 matches 7 bases. Trimming cost V 4 bases and J 5 bases; bases outside gene matches: 11. CDR1 is MNHEY and CDR2 is SVGEGT in the germline V gene. The CDR3 sequence is 15 residues long. CDR3 coding DNA: TGTGCCAGCAGTTCCCTGGACAGGCGTGGCCACGAGCAGTACTTC. Translation gives CASSSLDRRGHEQYF.

The gene calls are TRBV7-2 and TRBJ2-3, with D maybe TRBD2 (7 bases). This CDR3 has 14 residues. With 1 base removed from V and 8 bases from J, the gap between germline ends came to 13 bases. Germline V CDR1 and CDR2: SGHTA, FQGNSA. In nucleotides, the CDR3 is TGTGCCAGCAGCTTAGATCCGGGGGGCGGTACGCAGTATTTT. Translating gives CASSLDPGGGTQYF.

V gene TRBV19 combines with J gene TRBJ1-1; tentatively, D is TRBD1 (6 bases). The CDR3 runs to 13 residues. In germline, CDR1 is LNHDA, CDR2 SQIVND (reference sequence). Between the trimmed V and J ends, which lost 3 bases and 6 bases, there was a span of 11 bases. The CDR3 nucleotides read TGTGCCAGTAGTATTACAGGGTCGGCTGAAGCTTTCTTT. It yields the protein CASSITGSAEAFF.

The chain combines TRBV5-1 with TRBJ1-1; possible D gene TRBD1, 5 bases. CDR1 is SGHRS and CDR2 is YFSETQ in the germline V gene. The CDR3 sequence is 15 residues long. The V end was cut by 1 base, the J end by 3 bases, with 13 bases between. This CDR3 reads CASSLRPSGDTEAFF. CDR3 sequence (DNA): TGCGCCAGCAGCTTGCGACCGTCGGGGGACACTGAAGCTTTCTTT.

J is TRBJ1-3 and V is TRBV6-4; TRBD1 matches 8 bases. The CDR3 sequence is 15 residues long. Germline CDR1 and CDR2: MRHNA and SNTAGT. V shed 10 bases and J 3 bases; nucleotides not matched to a gene: 11. DNA for the CDR3: TGTGCCACCAAGACTACGACAGGGGATGGAAACACCATATATTTT. Its translation: CATKTTTGDGNTIYF.

This clone was picked up one time. The gene calls are TRBV28 and TRBJ1-3; D possibly corresponds to TRBD1 (5 bases). CDR3 length: 15 residues. Trimming shortened V by 8 bases and J by 0 bases, and 14 bases separated the two germline ends. The germline V gene encodes CDR1 MDHEN and CDR2 SYDVKM. The CDR3 is CASGMTESSGNTIYF. Here the CDR3 DNA reads TGTGCCAGCGGCATGACAGAGAGCTCTGGAAACACCATATATTTT.

The V and J genes are TRBV19 and TRBJ1-5; maybe TRBD1 (6 bases). Germline V gene sequence: CDR1 LNHDA, CDR2 SQIVND (reference sequence). This CDR3 is built from 14 residues. V lost 7 bases, J lost 2 bases, and 12 bases lay in between. This CDR3 is CASTGVGRNQPQHF. The CDR3 DNA sequence: TGTGCCAGTACAGGGGTTGGGCGCAATCAGCCCCAGCATTTT.

The genes are TRBV5-1 and TRBJ2-2; TRBD1 matches at 9 bases. From germline, CDR1 is SGHRS and CDR2 YFSETQ. Losses at the gene ends were 4 bases for V and 3 bases for J; bases not matched to a gene: 1. The CDR3 consists of 14 residues. The CDR3 sequence: CASSRQGDTGELFF. Written as DNA, the CDR3 is TGCGCCAGCAGCCGACAGGGGGACACCGGGGAGCTGTTTTTT.